Shown below are 31 T cell receptor beta chains from a single sample sequenced in a study of T cell repertoires in cytomegalovirus infection. TCRdb redid the calling of the reads with MiXCR, one entry per CDR3 protein. The sample yields 500,000 or so distinct CDR3 sequences, more than 15% seen once. Input material: CD8+ T cells from PBMCs. The origin of the receptors is a human donor in good health (CMV status not recorded). Some clones in this sample may be carry-over from other donors' samples.

This clonotype turned up a few times. The chain combines TRBV2 with TRBJ1-4; the match to TRBD1 covers 7 bases. Trimming cost V 8 bases and J 2 bases; bases outside gene matches: 11. The germline V gene encodes CDR1 SNHLY and CDR2 FYNNEI. The CDR3 has 16 residues. The CDR3 DNA follows: TGTGCCAGCTCACCCTCTAGGGGGCTGACTAATGAAAAACTGTTTTTT. Amino acid sequence: CASSPSRGLTNEKLFF.

This clonotype showed up many times. V usage is TRBV29-1 and J usage is TRBJ2-7; D is unclear. The germline V gene has CDR1 SQVTM and CDR2 ANQGSEA. V lost 6 bases, J lost 0 bases, and 9 bases lay in between. This CDR3 has 12 residues. The CDR3 DNA sequence: TGCAGCGTGGAGCTGGGCTCCTACGAGCAGTACTTC. Translation: CSVELGSYEQYF.

This clonotype was observed a handful of times. The V gene is TRBV19, the J gene TRBJ2-7; 8 bases are a match to TRBD2. The CDR3 contains 15 residues. J lost 6 bases, V lost 9 bases, and 16 bases had no gene match. Germline V CDR1 and CDR2: LNHDA, SQIVND (reference sequence). The CDR3 sequence is CASSSLGLGPAEQYF. The CDR3 DNA sequence: TGTGCCAGCAGTTCCTTGGGACTAGGGCCCGCCGAGCAGTACTTC.

This chain connects TRBV5-4 to TRBJ2-7, with 11 bases fitting TRBD2. Trimming cost V 3 bases and J 2 bases; bases outside gene matches: 1. The CDR3 covers 14 residues. CDR1 is SGHNT and CDR2 is YYREEE in the germline V gene (reference sequence). The CDR3 DNA sequence: TGTGCCAGCAGCTGGGGACTAGCGGCCTACGAGCAGTACTTC. This translates into CASSWGLAAYEQYF. Looking up the rest from reference TRBV5-4 and TRBJ2-7 gives the full variable domain: ETGVTQSPTHLIKTRGQQVTLRCSSQSGHNTVSWYQQALGQGPQFIFQYYREEENGRGNFPPRFSGLQFPNYSSELNVNALELDDSALYLCASSWGLAAYEQYFGPGTRLTVT.

Only a few counts were recorded for this clonotype. At one of its ends the junction is not consistent with the germline gene, which may arise from a read error. The chain combines TRBV5-3 with TRBJ2-3; TRBD2 matches at 12 bases. TRBV5-3 falls under the ORF class, with uncertain function. This CDR3 spans 17 amino acids. The CDR3 spells CASSFLLAGGNTDTQYF. In DNA, the CDR3 is TGTGCCAGCAGCTTCCTACTAGCGGGGGGAAACACAGATACGCAGTATTTT.

This clonotype was recorded many times. This rearrangement joins TRBV7-3 to TRBJ1-2; 7 bases match TRBD1. The CDR3 covers 16 residues. V shed 6 bases and J 6 bases; nucleotides not matched to a gene: 16. Germline values: CDR1 SGHTA, CDR2 FQGTGA. The CDR3 here is CASSLTGLELTDGYTF. As DNA, the CDR3 is TGTGCCAGCAGTTTGACAGGGCTTGAGCTGACGGATGGCTACACCTTC.

This clonotype was observed many times. This sequence joins TRBV19 and TRBJ1-3; no definite D call. CDR1 LNHDA and CDR2 SQIVND come from the germline V gene (reference sequence). This CDR3 has 14 amino acids. Deletions cut 4 bases from V and 2 bases from J, with 9 bases between. The CDR3 loop reads CASSSRTAGNTIYF. CDR3 DNA sequence: TGTGCCAGTAGTAGCCGCACAGCTGGAAACACCATATATTTT. Using reference TRBV19 and TRBJ1-3 for the parts outside the CDR3, the full variable domain is DGGITQSPKYLFRKEGQNVTLSCEQNLNHDAMYWYRQDPGQGLRLIYYSQIVNDFQKGDIAEGYSVSREKKESFPLTVTSAQKNPTAFYLCASSSRTAGNTIYFGEGSWLTVV.

This clonotype was picked up a small number of times. The V gene is TRBV9, the J gene TRBJ2-1; 7 positions match TRBD1. V was pared by 4 bases and J by 7 bases, with 11 bases of the junction left unmatched. CDR1 and CDR2 from the germline V gene are SGDLS and YYNGEE. This CDR3 comprises 15 residues. In DNA, the CDR3 is TGTGCCAGCAGCCCAGGGGGACGCCCCGGTAATGAGCAGTTCTTC. It codes for CASSPGGRPGNEQFF.

This clonotype was counted many times. V gene TRBV5-6 combines with J gene TRBJ2-7, with unresolved D. Germline V gene sequence: CDR1 SGHDT, CDR2 YYEEEE. The V and J ends lost 4 bases and 4 bases respectively, with 12 bases between them. This CDR3 spans 13 amino acids. The CDR3 nucleotides read TGTGCCAGCAGCCCCACAGTGAATTACGAGCAGTACTTC. This translates into CASSPTVNYEQYF. Variable domain in full (rest from reference TRBV5-6 and TRBJ2-7): DAGVTQSPTHLIKTRGQQVTLRCSPKSGHDTVSWYQQALGQGPQFIFQYYEEEERQRGNFPDRFSGHQFPNYSSELNVNALLLGDSALYLCASSPTVNYEQYFGPGTRLTVT.

The chain employs TRBV9 and TRBJ2-7, with 11 nucleotides matching TRBD2. The CDR3 length is 16 residues. CDR1 is SGDLS, CDR2 YYNGEE, per germline. V lost 2 bases and J lost 2; bases outside the gene matches: 6. Here the CDR3 DNA reads TGTGCCAGCAGCGTGGCTAGCGGGGGGCCGACCTACGAGCAGTACTTC. Translated: CASSVASGGPTYEQYF. The full variable domain, its missing parts supplied by reference TRBV9 and TRBJ2-7, is DSGVTQTPKHLITATGQRVTLRCSPRSGDLSVYWYQQSLDQGLQFLIQYYNGEERAKGNILERFSAQQFPDLHSELNLSSLELGDSALYFCASSVASGGPTYEQYFGPGTRLTVT.

The sample holds a few counts of this clonotype. The chain joins TRBV7-3 to TRBJ2-1; D is perhaps TRBD1 (5 bases). The CDR3 loop spans 13 amino acids. Germline-derived CDR1 and CDR2 are SGHTA and FQGTGA. Trimming removed 0 bases at V and 15 bases at J, with 15 bases between. The CDR3 is CASSLTAGSGLFF. The CDR3 coding sequence is TGTGCCAGCAGCTTAACGGCAGGGTCCGGTTTGTTCTTC. The whole variable domain, remainder taken from reference TRBV7-3 and TRBJ2-1, is GAGVSQTPSNKVTEKGKYVELRCDPISGHTALYWYRQSLGQGPEFLIYFQGTGAADDSGLPNDRFFAVRPEGSVSTLKIQRTERGDSAVYLCASSLTAGSGLFFGPGTRLTVL.

This clonotype has at least ten counts. The chain recombines TRBV7-9 with TRBJ2-1; TRBD2 agrees at 9 bases. The CDR3 extends over 16 amino acids. The germline CDR1 and CDR2 sequences are SEHNR and FQNEAQ (reference sequence). Trimming cost V 2 bases and J 0 bases; bases outside gene matches: 2. CDR3 DNA: TGTGCCAGCAGCTTAAGCGGGAGGACCTCCTACAATGAGCAGTTCTTC. Its protein product is CASSLSGRTSYNEQFF.

This clonotype was counted ten times or more. V usage is TRBV7-9 and J usage is TRBJ1-1; D is unclear. The length of the CDR3 is 12 residues. V gave up 5 bases and J gave up 1 base, with 5 bases separating them. Per the germline V gene, CDR1 is SEHNR and CDR2 is FQNEAQ (reference sequence). The CDR3 DNA reads TGTGCCAGCAGCCCCAAGAACACTGAAGCTTTCTTT. Residues: CASSPKNTEAFF.

This clonotype showed up just a few times. The chain has TRBV20-1 and TRBJ1-5, with D uncertain. V lost 0 bases, J lost 1 base, and 13 bases lay in between. Per germline, CDR1 DFQATT and CDR2 SNEGSKA (reference sequence). The CDR3 is 16 residues long. The CDR3 DNA reads TGCAGTGCTAGAGATTTAAGGGAGGCGAGCAATCAGCCCCAGCATTTT. This encodes CSARDLREASNQPQHF.

The table lists this clonotype with a few counts. This chain connects TRBV20-1 to TRBJ1-2; D possibly corresponds to TRBD1 (6 bases). CDR1 is DFQATT and CDR2 is SNEGSKA in the germline V gene (reference sequence). This CDR3 region has 14 residues. V lost 4 bases, J lost 9 bases, and 21 bases lay in between. This CDR3 reads CSATGTRPLESYTF. CDR3 sequence (DNA): TGCAGTGCTACCGGGACAAGACCTCTCGAGAGCTACACCTTC.

The chain employs TRBV19 and TRBJ2-5; tentative D call: TRBD1 (5 bases). The V end lost 2 bases, the J end lost 5 bases, and 15 bases lay between the germline ends. This CDR3 is built from 15 residues. Germline CDR1 and CDR2: LNHDA and SQIVND (reference sequence). The CDR3 DNA is TGTGCCAGTAGTATACTCGCAGGGCCGAGGGAGACCCAGTACTTC. This encodes CASSILAGPRETQYF.

This clonotype has a count of ten or more. The V and J genes are TRBV7-9 and TRBJ1-1; D gene ambiguous. V was shortened by 1 base and J by 0 bases, with 9 bases between the two germline ends. In germline, CDR1 is SEHNR, CDR2 FQNEAQ (reference sequence). The CDR3 is 15 amino acids. CDR3 coding DNA: TGTGCCAGCAGCTTAGGGGAATTTATGAACACTGAAGCTTTCTTT. Its translation: CASSLGEFMNTEAFF.

This clonotype has at least ten counts. The chain carries TRBV2 and TRBJ1-4; D perhaps matches TRBD1 (6 bases). Trimming shortened V by 2 bases and J by 8 bases, and 15 bases separated the two germline ends. The CDR3 consists of 15 residues. CDR1 is SNHLY and CDR2 is FYNNEI in the germline V gene. The CDR3 region is CASSETGRGPEKLFF. The DNA of the CDR3 is TGTGCCAGCAGTGAAACCGGCAGGGGACCCGAAAAACTGTTTTTT.

This clonotype appeared many times. The J gene is TRBJ1-5, the V gene TRBV7-2; D ambiguous. Germline CDR1 is SGHTA and CDR2 is FQGNSA. The CDR3 contains 16 residues. V was shortened by 5 bases and J by 4 bases, with 18 bases between the two germline ends. CDR3: CASSPPGITGNQPQHF. The DNA of the CDR3 is TGTGCCAGCAGCCCCCCCGGAATTACTGGAAATCAGCCCCAGCATTTT.

In this sample, this clonotype turned up once. The chain links TRBV19 to TRBJ1-4; weak D call: TRBD1 (5 bases). The CDR3 length is 15 residues. With 7 bases removed from V and 3 bases from J, the gap between germline ends came to 15 bases. Germline V gene sequence: CDR1 LNHDA, CDR2 SQIVND (reference sequence). The CDR3 bases are TGTGCCAGTACTACGAACAGGCAGGCTAATGAAAAACTGTTTTTT. Its translation: CASTTNRQANEKLFF.

This clonotype was seen many times. The V gene is TRBV4-1, the J gene TRBJ1-5; D is unclear. Germline loops: CDR1 MGHRA, CDR2 YSYEKL. The CDR3 loop spans 16 amino acids. The germline V and J ends were trimmed by 0 bases and 0 bases, with 9 bases remaining between them. CDR3 nucleotide sequence: TGCGCCAGCAGCCAAGAGACCGCGTATAGCAATCAGCCCCAGCATTTT. This translates into CASSQETAYSNQPQHF.

This clonotype occurred many times. The V and J genes are TRBV28 and TRBJ2-7; D possibly corresponds to TRBD2 (9 bases). Germline-derived CDR1 and CDR2 are MDHEN and SYDVKM. V lost 6 bases to trimming and J lost 5 bases, with 29 bases between them. This CDR3 spans 18 amino acids. CDR3 nucleotide sequence: TGTGCCAGCAGGGTCCGGGACAGGTCTAGCGGGGATGCAGACGAGCAGTACTTC. This sequence encodes CASRVRDRSSGDADEQYF.

This clonotype was detected many times. The V call is TRBV7-9, the J call TRBJ1-2; D is undetermined. The V gene's germline CDR1 is SEHNR and CDR2 FQNEAQ (reference sequence). The CDR3 is 14 amino acids. V was shortened by 1 base and J by 4 bases, with 10 bases between the two germline ends. CDR3 residues: CASSLDGSAYGYTF. The CDR3 region has the DNA TGTGCCAGCAGCTTAGACGGCAGCGCCTATGGCTACACCTTC.

This clonotype appeared many times. The chain uses TRBV7-9 and TRBJ1-1; D possibly corresponds to TRBD1 (6 bases). The CDR3 length is 15 residues. Germline V gene lookup returns CDR1 SEHNR and CDR2 FQNEAQ (reference sequence). The germline V and J ends were trimmed by 5 bases and 0 bases, with 13 bases remaining between them. The CDR3 loop reads CASSGTNRVNTEAFF. DNA of the CDR3: TGTGCCAGCAGCGGGACGAACAGGGTGAACACTGAAGCTTTCTTT.

This clonotype came up a few times. The V call is TRBV28, the J call TRBJ2-5, with D perhaps given as TRBD1 or TRBD2 (5 bases each). The V end was cut by 2 bases, the J end by 2 bases, with 12 bases between. The germline V gene encodes CDR1 MDHEN and CDR2 SYDVKM. This CDR3 contains 15 residues. Here the CDR3 reads CASSLPGPEQETQYF. The CDR3 coding sequence is TGTGCCAGCAGTTTACCGGGACCCGAGCAAGAGACCCAGTACTTC. Full variable domain (remainder filled in from reference TRBV28 and TRBJ2-5): DVKVTQSSRYLVKRTGEKVFLECVQDMDHENMFWYRQDPGLGLRLIYFSYDVKMKEKGDIPEGYSVSREKKERFSLILESASTNQTSMYLCASSLPGPEQETQYFGPGTRLLVL.

Many counts were recorded for this clonotype. This chain's CDR3 is CASTSSGSRFEQFF. The CDR3 DNA follows: TGTGCCAGCACCTCGAGCGGGAGCAGGTTTGAGCAGTTCTTC. V is TRBV7-9 and J is TRBJ2-1; 8 bases align to TRBD2. V dropped 7 bases and J dropped 9; count of bases not matched to a gene: 11. Germline assignment: CDR1 SEHNR and CDR2 FQNEAQ (reference sequence). The CDR3 consists of 14 residues.

With respect to this clonotype: This may be a read error: a much more frequent sequence differs by one nucleotide. The chain is built from TRBV7-2 and TRBJ2-2; D possibly matches TRBD1 or TRBD2 (5 bases each). The germline V gene has CDR1 SGHTA and CDR2 FQGNSA. The CDR3 totals 15 residues. The CDR3 loop is CASSVNKIRAGVLFF. CDR3 bases: TGTGCCAGCAGCGTTAATAAAATCAGGGCCGGGGTGCTGTTTTTT. Full variable domain (missing parts from reference TRBV7-2 and TRBJ2-2): GAGVSQSPSNKVTEKGKDVELRCDPISGHTALYWYRQSLGQGLEFLIYFQGNSAPDKSGLPSDRFSAERTGGSVSTLTIQRTQQEDSAVYLCASSVNKIRAGVLFFGEGSRLTVL.

This clonotype was detected only a few times. The J gene is TRBJ2-3, the V gene TRBV5-8; possibly TRBD1 or TRBD2 for D (7 bases each). This CDR3 has 16 residues. V was pared by 4 bases and J by 1 base, with 16 bases between. CDR1 is SGHTS and CDR2 is YDEGEE in the germline V gene. CDR3 sequence reads: CASSRKAGGGTDTQYF. In nucleotides, the CDR3 is TGTGCCAGCAGCCGCAAAGCAGGGGGGGGCACAGATACGCAGTATTTT.

This chain joins TRBV24-1 and TRBJ2-1; 8 bases line up with TRBD2. V lost 6 bases, J lost 3 bases, and 0 bases stayed unmatched. Germline CDR1 is KGHDR and CDR2 is SFDVKD. The CDR3 covers 13 residues. CDR3 amino acids: CATSSGSYNEQFF. CDR3 sequence (DNA): TGTGCCACCAGTAGCGGGAGCTACAATGAGCAGTTCTTC.

This clonotype was seen ten or more times. The gene calls are TRBV7-9 and TRBJ2-3, with D perhaps assigned TRBD1 or TRBD2 (5 bases each). The CDR3 loop spans 16 amino acids. CDR1 is SEHNR and CDR2 is FQNEAQ in the germline V gene (reference sequence). With 6 bases removed from V and 0 bases from J, the gap between germline ends came to 16 bases. The DNA for the CDR3 is TGTGCCAGCAGTTCCAAAGGGGAGCGGAGCACAGATACGCAGTATTTT. Translated: CASSSKGERSTDTQYF.

In this sample, this clonotype turned up many times. The chain carries TRBV6-5 and TRBJ2-1, with D possibly matching TRBD2 (5 bases). This CDR3 is built from 18 residues. Germline-derived CDR1 and CDR2 are MNHEY and SVGAGI. The V end lost 0 bases, the J end lost 4 bases, and 19 bases lay between the germline ends. CDR3 in DNA: TGTGCCAGCAGTTACTCGCAGAGGAGAAGCGGCCAGTACAATGAGCAGTTCTTC. Protein sequence: CASSYSQRRSGQYNEQFF.